This entry describes one TCR beta chain. Its antigen remains unidentified. J gave up 7 bases and V 6 bases, and 9 bases lay outside the gene matches. The CDR3 extends over 15 amino acids. The germline V gene has CDR1 MDHEN and CDR2 SYDVKM. Constant-segment-primed 5'RACE gave TCR alpha and TCR beta cDNA libraries with sample barcodes and UMIs. TCRdb re-called the 5' RACE reads through MiXCR, storing one row per CDR3 protein. The sample lists about 560,000 distinct CDR3 sequences; about a fifth were seen once. The data are from a study of T-cell memory formation after mild COVID-19. General observations from the study: Some clones that responded turned up in pre-infection memory, which suggests that cross-reactive memory joined in. CD8+ contracting clones occupied EMRA, while CD4+ ones occupied mainly CM and EM. Contracting clones from day 15 to 85 showed balanced CD4/CD8; later expanders favored CD4+.

The chain uses TRBV28 and TRBJ2-2, with TRBD2 identical over 9 bases. The receptor was derived from an adult woman who had mild COVID-19 (a few samples of this study predate the infection). Cell type and time point are not known. The sequenced sample consisted of PBMCs or a T cell subset sorted from them (not recorded which). CDR3 sequence (DNA): TGTGCCAGCAGCCCCGGGCTAGCGGGAAGCGGGGAGCTGTTTTTT. This translates into CASSPGLAGSGELFF.